This T cell receptor (beta chain) was identified during a study of identical twins. Study results and limitations: Cord blood beta clonotypes present at high abundance carried fewer insertions; no such pattern appeared in memory repertoires. Modeled out-of-frame TCR alpha sharing in monozygotic twins fell below observed levels.

V lost 3 bases to trimming and J lost 5 bases; unmatched junction nucleotides: 9. There are 16 residues in the CDR3. The cDNA had a unique molecular identifier and a template-switch universal primer site. TCRdb reprocessed the 5' RACE reads via MiXCR and lists one record per CDR3 protein. The table lists hundreds of thousands of distinct CDR3 sequences, around an eighth of them singletons, with 6% to 9% in the top ten. Every sampled donor was Caucasian and healthy. As for this clonotype: Antigen: not known.

These records were also assigned to another study, of yellow fever vaccine responses in identical twins.

The chain has TRBV12-3 or TRBV12-4 and TRBJ2-5; 10 bases map to TRBD2. The sample comprised CD8+ T cells sorted from blood. The clonotype comes from a young woman in good health. In nucleotides, the CDR3 is TGTGCCAGCAGTTTTGGGTCCGGGACTAGCGCTGAGACCCAGTACTTC. Translation gives CASSFGSGTSAETQYF.